Following are 10 T cell receptor beta chains from one sample sequenced in a study of cytomegalovirus exposure and HLA in healthy donors. 60 Vbeta and 13 Jbeta primers were used in PCR. Profiled with immunoSEQ multiplex PCR; TCRdb holds only in-frame clones, not every one. The repertoire holds about 170,000 clones, with about 82% as singletons. The sample comprised PBMCs. These receptors were collected from a male donor in good health and CMV-seronegative.

The chain is built from TRBV7-6 and TRBJ2-1, with 8 bases lining up with TRBD2. Germline CDR1 and CDR2: SGHVS and FNYEAQ. The CDR3 contains 15 residues. Losses at the gene ends were 2 bases for V and 7 bases for J; bases not matched to a gene: 7. As DNA, the CDR3 is TGTGCCAGCAGCTTAACTGCGGGGGGTGGAAATGAGCAGTTCTTC. This gives the protein CASSLTAGGGNEQFF.

The chain uses TRBV5-1 and TRBJ2-3; D remains unclear. Germline V lookup: CDR1 SGHRS, CDR2 YFSETQ. The CDR3 consists of 14 residues. V lost 5 bases and J 1 base, leaving 11 bases between the germline ends. The CDR3 loop is CASRRVAGTDTQYF. The CDR3 region has the DNA TGCGCCAGCAGACGTGTAGCCGGCACAGATACGCAGTATTTT.

The chain uses TRBV5-1 and TRBJ2-1; D unresolved. V lost 4 bases and J lost 8, with 13 bases in between. The CDR3 loop spans 13 amino acids. Germline values: CDR1 SGHRS, CDR2 YFSETQ. The CDR3 nucleotides are TGCGCCAGCAGCATCACACCCATTTATGAGCAGTTCTTC. Residues: CASSITPIYEQFF. The full variable domain, in which reference TRBV5-1 and TRBJ2-1 provide the parts outside the CDR3, is KAGVTQTPRYLIKTRGQQVTLSCSPISGHRSVSWYQQTPGQGLQFLFEYFSETQRNKGNFPGRFSGRQFSNSRSEMNVSTLELGDSALYLCASSITPIYEQFFGPGTRLTVL.

The rearrangement links TRBV5-1 to TRBJ2-2; unclear D gene. This CDR3 comprises 13 residues. V lost 1 base to trimming and J lost 2 bases, with 3 bases between them. Germline CDR1 SGHRS, CDR2 YFSETQ. CDR3 coding DNA: TGCGCCAGCAGCTTGTTAAACACCGGGGAGCTGTTTTTT. Translation gives CASSLLNTGELFF.

The DNA for the CDR3 is TGTGCCAGCAGTGTGGACAGGGGGGTTAACCGGGAGCTGTTTTTT. It encodes CASSVDRGVNRELFF. The chain uses TRBV2 and TRBJ2-2; 10 bases match TRBD1. CDR1 SNHLY and CDR2 FYNNEI come from the germline V gene. V shed 4 bases and J 9 bases; nucleotides not matched to a gene: 8. The CDR3 is 15 residues long. The whole variable domain, filled in from reference TRBV2 and TRBJ2-2, reads EPEVTQTPSHQVTQMGQEVILRCVPISNHLYFYWYRQILGQKVEFLVSFYNNEISEKSEIFDDQFSVERPDGSNFTLKIRSTKLEDSAMYFCASSVDRGVNRELFFGEGSRLTVL.

V and J are TRBV29-1 and TRBJ1-1; 9 bases fit TRBD1. The trim removed 6 bases at V and 10 bases at J, leaving 3 bases unmatched. The CDR3 is 10 residues long. CDR1 is SQVTM, CDR2 ANQGSEA, per germline. The CDR3: CSVGTGLAFF. CDR3 coding DNA: TGCAGCGTAGGGACAGGGCTAGCTTTCTTT.

This chain connects TRBV30 to TRBJ2-5; D may be TRBD2 (6 bases). Trimming removed 3 bases from V and 5 bases from J, with 13 bases in between. CDR1 is GTSNPN and CDR2 is SVGIG in the germline V gene (reference sequence). The CDR3 is made up of 13 amino acids. Here the CDR3 DNA reads TGTGCCTGGAGGGGGGGACGGGGGGAGACCCAGTACTTC. Protein sequence: CAWRGGRGETQYF.

The V and J genes are TRBV29-1 and TRBJ2-5; D not certain. The assigned J gene may be wrong: the sequence end matches TRBJ2-7 better. This CDR3 is 10 amino acids long. Germline values: CDR1 SQVTM, CDR2 ANQGSEA. Here the CDR3 DNA reads TGCAGCGTTGGGTCCCACGAGCAGTACTTC. Its translation: CSVGSHEQYF.

The chain carries TRBV30 and TRBJ1-1; tentative D call: TRBD1 (5 bases). The CDR3 runs 13 residues. The V gene lost 4 bases and the J gene lost 0 bases, with 9 bases spanning the gap. Germline V gives CDR1 GTSNPN, CDR2 SVGIG (reference sequence). CDR3 amino acids: CAWKAGMNTEAFF. The CDR3 DNA reads TGTGCCTGGAAGGCAGGGATGAACACTGAAGCTTTCTTT.

This chain links TRBV7-3 with TRBJ2-5; D not certain. This CDR3 comprises 13 residues. Germline CDR1 SGHTA, CDR2 FQGTGA. Trimming took 1 base from V and 5 from J, leaving 8 bases between them. The CDR3 DNA reads as TGTGCCAGCAGCTTAATCAGCGCCGAGACCCAGTACTTC. This codes for CASSLISAETQYF.